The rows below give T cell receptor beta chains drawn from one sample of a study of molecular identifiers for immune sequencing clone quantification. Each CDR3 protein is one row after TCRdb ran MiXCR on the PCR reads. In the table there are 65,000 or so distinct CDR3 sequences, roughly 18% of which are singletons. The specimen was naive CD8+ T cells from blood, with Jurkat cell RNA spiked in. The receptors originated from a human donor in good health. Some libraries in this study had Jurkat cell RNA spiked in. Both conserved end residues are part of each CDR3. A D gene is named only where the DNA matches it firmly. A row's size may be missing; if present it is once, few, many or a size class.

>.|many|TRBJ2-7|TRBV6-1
CASRTAGEQYF
TGTGCCAGCAGGACTGCGGGAGAGCAGTACTTC
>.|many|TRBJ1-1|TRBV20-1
CSARKAGDTEAFF
TGCAGTGCTAGAAAGGCCGGGGACACTGAAGCTTTCTTT
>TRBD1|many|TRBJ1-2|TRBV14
CASSHLYRDRASGYTF
TGTGCCAGCAGCCATCTTTACCGGGACAGGGCTTCGGGCTACACCTTC
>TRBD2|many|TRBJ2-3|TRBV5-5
CASSLNGLADTQYF
TGTGCCAGCAGCTTGAATGGACTAGCAGATACGCAGTATTTT
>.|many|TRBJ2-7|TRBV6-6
CASSYSMPGYEQYF
TGTGCCAGCAGTTACTCGATGCCGGGCTACGAGCAGTACTTC
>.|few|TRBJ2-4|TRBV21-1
CASYSRENIQYF
TGTGCCAGCTATAGCCGGGAAAACATTCAGTACTTC
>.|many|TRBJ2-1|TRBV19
CASSIAPSDNEQFF
TGTGCCAGTAGTATCGCCCCTTCAGACAATGAGCAGTTCTTC
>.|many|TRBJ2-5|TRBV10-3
CAISEGGTQYF
TGTGCCATCAGTGAGGGAGGTACCCAGTACTTC
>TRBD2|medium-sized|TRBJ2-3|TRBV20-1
CSASSVLAGGTDTQYF
TGCAGTGCTAGTTCGGTCCTAGCGGGAGGCACAGATACGCAGTATTTT
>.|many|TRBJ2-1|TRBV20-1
CSAIQLADYNEQFF
TGCAGTGCTATTCAACTAGCAGATTACAATGAGCAGTTCTTC
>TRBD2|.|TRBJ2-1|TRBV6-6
CASSQGSLAGGPYNEQFF
TGTGCCAGCAGTCAAGGGAGCCTAGCGGGAGGGCCGTACAATGAGCAGTTCTTC
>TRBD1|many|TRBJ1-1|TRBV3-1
CASSPGTGVAEAFF
TGTGCCAGCAGCCCCGGGACAGGGGTGGCTGAAGCTTTCTTT
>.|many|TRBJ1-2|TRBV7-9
CASSKTGATNYGYTF
TGTGCCAGCAGCAAAACAGGAGCTACTAACTATGGCTACACCTTC
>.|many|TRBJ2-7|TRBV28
CASSFSESSYEQYF
TGTGCCAGCAGTTTTTCCGAAAGCTCCTACGAGCAGTACTTC
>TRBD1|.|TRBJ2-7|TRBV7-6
CASSLTRDSPYEQYF
TGTGCCAGCAGCTTAACCCGGGACAGTCCCTACGAGCAGTACTTC
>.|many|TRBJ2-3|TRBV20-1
CSARFPLAQYF
TGCAGTGCTAGGTTCCCGCTAGCGCAGTATTTT
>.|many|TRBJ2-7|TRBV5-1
CASSLPGVDEQYF
TGCGCCAGCAGCTTGCCCGGGGTCGACGAGCAGTACTTC
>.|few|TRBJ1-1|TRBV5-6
CASSFWGNWAFF
TGTGCCAGCAGCTTTTGGGGGAATTGGGCTTTCTTT
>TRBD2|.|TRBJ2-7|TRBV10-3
CATRRGTSGPYEQYF
TGTGCCACCCGGAGGGGGACTAGCGGACCCTACGAGCAGTACTTC
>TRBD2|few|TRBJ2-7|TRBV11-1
CASSSWTSSYEQYF
TGTGCCAGCAGCTCCTGGACTAGCTCCTACGAGCAGTACTTC
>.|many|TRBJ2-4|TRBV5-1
CASSLAQIENIQYF
TGCGCCAGCAGCTTGGCCCAAATAGAAAACATTCAGTACTTC
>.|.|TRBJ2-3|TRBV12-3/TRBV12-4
CASSASLNWADTQYF
TGTGCCAGCAGTGCTTCCCTGAACTGGGCAGATACGCAGTATTTT
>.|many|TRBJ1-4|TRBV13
CASSYGGGEATNEKLFF
TGTGCCAGCAGCTACGGGGGAGGGGAGGCAACTAATGAAAAACTGTTTTTT
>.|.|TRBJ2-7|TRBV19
CASSIWTVRGYEQYF
TGTGCCAGTAGTATATGGACAGTGAGGGGTTACGAGCAGTACTTC
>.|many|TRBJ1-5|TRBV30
CAWNKGVASNQPQHF
TGTGCCTGGAATAAGGGGGTAGCGAGCAATCAGCCCCAGCATTTT
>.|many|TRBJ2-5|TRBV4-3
CASSQDRGARGETQYF
TGCGCCAGCAGCCAAGATAGGGGGGCCCGTGGGGAGACCCAGTACTTC
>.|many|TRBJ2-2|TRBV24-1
CATSDPEAGDVNTGELFF
TGTGCCACCAGTGATCCGGAGGCAGGGGATGTGAACACCGGGGAGCTGTTTTTT